This T cell receptor (beta chain) is drawn from a study of T cells in Graves' hyperthyroidism and ophthalmopathy. Across the whole study: Peripheral blood was drawn at first diagnosis, prior to all treatment.

Based on clinical symptoms, serum thyroxine and TRAb, thyroid ultrasound and orbital computed tomography, diagnoses were reached. There are many counts of this clonotype. Authors of the study amplified TCR beta CDR3 regions from RNA transcripts. The HTBI primer set served for first-round RT-PCR of the TCR CDR3. TCRdb reprocessed the multiplex PCR reads with MiXCR, giving one entry per CDR3 protein. The data contain 350,000 to 400,000 distinct CDR3 sequences, around 14% of them seen just once; the ten biggest clones take up approximately 10%. The CDR3 length is 13 residues. Per the germline V gene, CDR1 is DFQATT and CDR2 is SNEGSKA (reference sequence). The V gene lost 5 bases and the J gene lost 8 bases, with 15 bases spanning the gap.

Specimen: blood. The chain carries TRBV20-1 and TRBJ1-4; D is possibly TRBD1 (5 bases). This receptor was identified in a woman in her fifties or sixties with Graves' hyperthyroidism. The CDR3 protein is CSAGGANREKLFF. In nucleotides, the CDR3 is TGCAGTGCTGGTGGGGCGAACCGGGAAAAACTGTTTTTT.